The sequence of this T cell receptor beta chain was determined in a study of OX40 agonist ivuxolimab in advanced cancers. The wider study: Hepatocellular carcinoma, melanoma, renal cell or head and neck cancer occurred in dose-escalation patients. Anti-PD-1, anti-PD-L1 or anti-CTLA-4 therapy given earlier was allowed, and 40% had some. Two cutaneous melanoma patients and one hepatocellular carcinoma patient, three in all, had partial responses.

Notes on the study in general: Expanded peripheral T cells had an undetermined antigen specificity.

The repertoire was sequenced with immunoSEQ multiplex PCR; TCRdb's copy has only in-frame clones and lacks some. The sample holds about 52,000 clones; roughly 82% are singletons and the top ten take around 4%. To note about this clone: Its antigen is still unknown.

The material was CD4+ or CD8+ T cells sorted from blood, obtained in a trial of the OX40 agonist ivuxolimab. The sequence was obtained from an adult with an advanced solid tumor such as melanoma, head and neck, liver or kidney cancer.

For the CDR3, the DNA is TGTGCCAGCAGCTTAAAGGGACAGGGGGCCAATGGGGAAAAACTGTTTTTT. It is translated as CASSLKGQGANGEKLFF. V and J are TRBV11-2 and TRBJ1-4; 12 bases line up with TRBD1. CDR3 length: 17 amino acids. V dropped 2 bases and J dropped 8; count of bases not matched to a gene: 9. Per the germline V gene, CDR1 is SGHAT and CDR2 is FQNNGV.